This T cell receptor (beta chain) comes out of a study of T cell responses to AZD1222 COVID-19 vaccine. Study summary: Pooling was applied to second doses at about 4 or about 12 weeks.

Notes on the study in general: Spike-specific TCR depth and breadth grew after two AZD1222 doses. Just six AZD1222 recipients were seropositive at baseline. Researchers took repertoire samples only after the peak T cell response had come.

The protocol was immunoSEQ multiplex PCR, while the TCRdb copy is restricted to in-frame clones and leaves out a portion. Here the sample spans 75,000 to 90,000 clones, roughly 88% being singletons. The V gene's germline CDR1 is SGHNT and CDR2 YYREEE (reference sequence). The germline V and J ends were trimmed by 4 bases and 0 bases, with 7 bases remaining between them. The CDR3 covers 13 residues. As for this clone: What it recognizes is unknown.

The chain carries TRBV5-4 and TRBJ1-2; no firm D call. Sequencing was performed on peripheral blood, taken on day 0 of AZD1222 vaccination. The sequence was obtained from an adult in good health. The DNA of the CDR3 is TGTGCCAGCAGCCCCGAAGCTAACTATGGCTACACCTTC. Its protein product is CASSPEANYGYTF.